The present T cell receptor beta chain was sequenced within a study of shared clonotypes between healthy human individuals. CDR3 length: 13 residues. Germline loops: CDR1 MDHEN, CDR2 SYDVKM. V dropped 2 bases and J dropped 2 bases, with 7 bases sitting between them. Naive CD8 cells comprised CD45RO-negative, CCR7-positively selected cells, excluding terminally differentiated effector memory CD45RA+ cells. Splitting of each subset's genomic DNA was done evenly across several immunoSEQ plates. The assay was immunoSEQ multiplex PCR, and TCRdb's table has in-frame clones only and misses some. The sample consists of millions of clones, roughly 91% of them appearing once.

What was sequenced was naive CD8+ T cells from PBMCs. The chain joins TRBV28 to TRBJ2-7; D unclear. The origin of this receptor is a man younger than 35 in good health. Some clones in this sample may be carry-over from other donors' samples. The CDR3 region has the DNA TGTGCCAGCAGTTTACCCCGGGCCTACGAGCAGTACTTC. Amino acids: CASSLPRAYEQYF.